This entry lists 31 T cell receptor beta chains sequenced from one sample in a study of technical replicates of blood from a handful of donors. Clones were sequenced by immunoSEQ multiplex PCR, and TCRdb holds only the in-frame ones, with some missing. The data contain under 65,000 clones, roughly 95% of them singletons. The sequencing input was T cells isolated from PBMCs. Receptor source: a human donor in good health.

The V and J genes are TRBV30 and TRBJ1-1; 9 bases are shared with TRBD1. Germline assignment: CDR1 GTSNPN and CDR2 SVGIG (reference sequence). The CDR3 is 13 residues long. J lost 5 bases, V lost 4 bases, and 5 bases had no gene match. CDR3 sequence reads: CAWTPDRGTEAFF. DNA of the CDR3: TGTGCCTGGACCCCCGACAGGGGGACTGAAGCTTTCTTT.

The chain's CDR3 is CASSAIGELFF. The DNA for the CDR3 is TGTGCCAGCAGTGCCATCGGGGAGCTGTTTTTT. The chain joins TRBV2 to TRBJ2-2; D unclear. This CDR3 comprises 11 residues. CDR1 and CDR2 (germline): SNHLY, FYNNEI. With 4 bases removed from V and 7 bases from J, the gap between germline ends came to 4 bases. The entire variable domain, with the rest obtained from reference TRBV2 and TRBJ2-2, is as follows: EPEVTQTPSHQVTQMGQEVILRCVPISNHLYFYWYRQILGQKVEFLVSFYNNEISEKSEIFDDQFSVERPDGSNFTLKIRSTKLEDSAMYFCASSAIGELFFGEGSRLTVL.

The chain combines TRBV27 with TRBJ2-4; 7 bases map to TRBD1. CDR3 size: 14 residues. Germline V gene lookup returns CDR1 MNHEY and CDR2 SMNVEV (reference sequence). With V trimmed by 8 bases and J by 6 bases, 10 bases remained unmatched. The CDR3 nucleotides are TGTGCCAGCGCCCCGGGACAGAGGATAAACATTCAGTACTTC. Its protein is CASAPGQRINIQYF.

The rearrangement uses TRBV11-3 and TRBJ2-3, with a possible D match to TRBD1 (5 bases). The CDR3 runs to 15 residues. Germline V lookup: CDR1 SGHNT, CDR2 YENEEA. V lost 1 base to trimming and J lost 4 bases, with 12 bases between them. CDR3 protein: CASSLGGPGPDTQYF. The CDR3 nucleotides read TGTGCCAGCAGCTTAGGGGGCCCAGGGCCAGATACGCAGTATTTT.

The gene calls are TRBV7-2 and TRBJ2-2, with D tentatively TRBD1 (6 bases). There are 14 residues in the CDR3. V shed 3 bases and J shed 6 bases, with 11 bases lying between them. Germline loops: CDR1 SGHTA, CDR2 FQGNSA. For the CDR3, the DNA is TGTGCCAGCAGCTTTCGAAACAGGGCCGGGGAGCTGTTTTTT. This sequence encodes CASSFRNRAGELFF.

The CDR3 spells CASSAIGEDTEAFF. DNA of the CDR3: TGCGCCAGCAGCGCCATCGGTGAGGACACTGAAGCTTTCTTT. The V gene is TRBV5-1, the J gene TRBJ1-1; no definite D call. CDR3 length equals 14 residues. V was shortened by 4 bases and J by 3 bases, with 13 bases between the two germline ends. From germline, CDR1 is SGHRS and CDR2 YFSETQ.

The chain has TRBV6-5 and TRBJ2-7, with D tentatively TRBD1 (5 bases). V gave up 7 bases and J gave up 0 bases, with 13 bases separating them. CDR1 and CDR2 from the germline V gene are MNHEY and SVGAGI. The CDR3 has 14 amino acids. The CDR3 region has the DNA TGTGCCAGCAAGGAACGGACATCCTCCTACGAGCAGTACTTC. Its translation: CASKERTSSYEQYF.

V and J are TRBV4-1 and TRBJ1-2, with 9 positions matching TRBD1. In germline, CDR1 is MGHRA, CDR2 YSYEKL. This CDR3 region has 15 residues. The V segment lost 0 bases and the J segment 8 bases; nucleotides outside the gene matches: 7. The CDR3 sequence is CASSQEGNRGQGYTF. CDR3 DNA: TGCGCCAGCAGCCAAGAAGGGAACAGGGGGCAAGGCTACACCTTC.

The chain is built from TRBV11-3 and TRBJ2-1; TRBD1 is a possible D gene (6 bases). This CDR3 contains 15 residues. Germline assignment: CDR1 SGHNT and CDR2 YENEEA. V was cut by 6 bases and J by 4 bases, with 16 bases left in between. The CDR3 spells CASRSDRSIYNEQFF. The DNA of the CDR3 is TGTGCCAGCAGGTCCGACAGGTCCATTTACAATGAGCAGTTCTTC.

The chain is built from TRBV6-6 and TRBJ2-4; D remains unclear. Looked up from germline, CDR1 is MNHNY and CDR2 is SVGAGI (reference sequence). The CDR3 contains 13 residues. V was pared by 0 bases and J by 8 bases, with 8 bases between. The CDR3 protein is CASSYSPTDIQYF. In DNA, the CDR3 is TGTGCCAGCAGTTACTCGCCCACGGACATTCAGTACTTC.

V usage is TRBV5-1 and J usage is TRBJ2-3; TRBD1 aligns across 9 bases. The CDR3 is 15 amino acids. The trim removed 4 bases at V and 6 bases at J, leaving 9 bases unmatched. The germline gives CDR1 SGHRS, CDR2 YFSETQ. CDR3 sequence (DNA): TGCGCCAGCAGCCCGATAACAGGGGGCTCGGATACGCAGTATTTT. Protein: CASSPITGGSDTQYF. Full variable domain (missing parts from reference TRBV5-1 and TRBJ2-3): KAGVTQTPRYLIKTRGQQVTLSCSPISGHRSVSWYQQTPGQGLQFLFEYFSETQRNKGNFPGRFSGRQFSNSRSEMNVSTLELGDSALYLCASSPITGGSDTQYFGPGTRLTVL.

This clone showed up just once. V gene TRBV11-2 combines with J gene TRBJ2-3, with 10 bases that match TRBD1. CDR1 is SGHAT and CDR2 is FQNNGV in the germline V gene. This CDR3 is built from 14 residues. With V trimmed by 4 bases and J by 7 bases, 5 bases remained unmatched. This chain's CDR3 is CASSWTGGRNTQYF. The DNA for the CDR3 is TGTGCCAGCAGCTGGACAGGGGGGAGAAATACGCAGTATTTT.

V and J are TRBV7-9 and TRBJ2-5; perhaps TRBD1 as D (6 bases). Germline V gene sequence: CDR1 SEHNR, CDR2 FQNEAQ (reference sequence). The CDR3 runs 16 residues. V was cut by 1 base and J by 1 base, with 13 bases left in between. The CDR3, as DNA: TGTGCCAGCAGCTTAGGGATACAGGGCCCCCAAGAGACCCAGTACTTC. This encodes CASSLGIQGPQETQYF.

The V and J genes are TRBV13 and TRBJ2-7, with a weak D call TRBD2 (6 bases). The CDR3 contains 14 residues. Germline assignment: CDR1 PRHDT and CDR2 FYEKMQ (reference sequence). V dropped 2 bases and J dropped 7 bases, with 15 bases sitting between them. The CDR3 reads CASSLNRETLEQYF. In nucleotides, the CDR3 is TGTGCCAGCAGCTTAAACCGGGAGACCTTGGAGCAGTACTTC.

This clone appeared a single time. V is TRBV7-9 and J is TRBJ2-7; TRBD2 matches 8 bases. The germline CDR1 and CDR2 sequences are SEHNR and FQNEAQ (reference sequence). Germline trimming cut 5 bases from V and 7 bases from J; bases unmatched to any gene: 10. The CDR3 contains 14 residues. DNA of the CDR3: TGTGCCAGCAGCCTAACTAGCGGCCGGGAGGAGCAGTACTTC. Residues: CASSLTSGREEQYF.

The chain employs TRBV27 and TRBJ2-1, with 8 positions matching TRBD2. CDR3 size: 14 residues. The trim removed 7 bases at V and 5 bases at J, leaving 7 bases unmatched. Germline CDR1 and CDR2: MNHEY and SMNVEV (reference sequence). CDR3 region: CASKRERNNNEQFF. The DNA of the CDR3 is TGTGCCAGCAAGCGGGAGCGCAACAACAATGAGCAGTTCTTC.

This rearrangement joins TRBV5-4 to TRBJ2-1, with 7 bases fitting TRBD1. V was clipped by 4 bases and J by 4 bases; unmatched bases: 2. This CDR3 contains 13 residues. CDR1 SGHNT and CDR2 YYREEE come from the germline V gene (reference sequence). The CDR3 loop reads CASSPDRYNEQFF. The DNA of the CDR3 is TGTGCCAGCAGCCCGGACAGGTACAATGAGCAGTTCTTC.

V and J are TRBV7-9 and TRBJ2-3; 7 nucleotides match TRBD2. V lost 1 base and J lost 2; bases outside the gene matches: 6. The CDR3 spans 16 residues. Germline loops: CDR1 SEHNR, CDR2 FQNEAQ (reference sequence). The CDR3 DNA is TGTGCCAGCAGCTTAGTGGCTAGCGGTTACACAGATACGCAGTATTTT. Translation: CASSLVASGYTDTQYF.

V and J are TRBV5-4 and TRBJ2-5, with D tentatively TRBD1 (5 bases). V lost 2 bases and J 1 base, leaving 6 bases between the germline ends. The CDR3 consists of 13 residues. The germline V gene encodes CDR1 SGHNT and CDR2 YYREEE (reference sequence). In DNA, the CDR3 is TGTGCCAGCAGCTTTGACAGCCAAGAGACCCAGTACTTC. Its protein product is CASSFDSQETQYF.

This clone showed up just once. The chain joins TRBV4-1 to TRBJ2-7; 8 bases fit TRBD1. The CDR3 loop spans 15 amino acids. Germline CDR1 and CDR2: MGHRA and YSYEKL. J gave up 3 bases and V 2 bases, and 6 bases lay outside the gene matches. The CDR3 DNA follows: TGCGCCAGCAGCCAACCTACAGGGGGTTACTACGAGCAGTACTTC. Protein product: CASSQPTGGYYEQYF.

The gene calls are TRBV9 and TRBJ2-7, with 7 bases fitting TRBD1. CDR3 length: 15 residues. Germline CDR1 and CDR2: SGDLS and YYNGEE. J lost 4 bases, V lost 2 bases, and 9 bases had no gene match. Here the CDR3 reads CASSVDDRVAYEQYF. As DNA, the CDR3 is TGTGCCAGCAGCGTGGATGACAGGGTCGCGTACGAGCAGTACTTC.

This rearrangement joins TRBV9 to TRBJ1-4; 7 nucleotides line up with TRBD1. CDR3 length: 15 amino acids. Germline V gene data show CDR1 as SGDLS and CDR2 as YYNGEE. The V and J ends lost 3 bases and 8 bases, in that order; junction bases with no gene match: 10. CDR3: CASSASGTVDEKLFF. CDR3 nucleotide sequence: TGTGCCAGCAGCGCGTCCGGGACAGTGGACGAAAAACTGTTTTTT.

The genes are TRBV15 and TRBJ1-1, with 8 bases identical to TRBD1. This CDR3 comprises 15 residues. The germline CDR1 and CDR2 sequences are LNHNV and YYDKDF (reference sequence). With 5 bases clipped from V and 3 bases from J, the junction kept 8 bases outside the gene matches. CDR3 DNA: TGTGCCACCAGCCGACGGGACAGGCGAGACACTGAAGCTTTCTTT. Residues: CATSRRDRRDTEAFF.

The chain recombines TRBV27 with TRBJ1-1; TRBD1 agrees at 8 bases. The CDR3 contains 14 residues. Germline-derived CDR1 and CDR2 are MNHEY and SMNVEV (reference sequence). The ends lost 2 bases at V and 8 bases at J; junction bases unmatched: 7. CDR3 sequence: CASSLKRTGLEAFF. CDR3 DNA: TGTGCCAGCAGTTTAAAGAGGACAGGGCTCGAAGCTTTCTTT.

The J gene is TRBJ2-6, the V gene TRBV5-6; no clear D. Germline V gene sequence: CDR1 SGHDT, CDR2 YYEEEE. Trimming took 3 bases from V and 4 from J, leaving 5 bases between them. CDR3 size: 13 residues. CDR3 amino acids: CASSSPGANVLTF. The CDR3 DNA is TGTGCCAGCAGCTCCCCGGGGGCCAACGTCCTGACTTTC.

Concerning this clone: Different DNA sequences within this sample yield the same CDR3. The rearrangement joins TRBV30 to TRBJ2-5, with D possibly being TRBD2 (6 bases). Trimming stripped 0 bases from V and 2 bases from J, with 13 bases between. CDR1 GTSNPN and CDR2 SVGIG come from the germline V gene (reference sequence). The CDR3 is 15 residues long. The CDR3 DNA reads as TGTGCCTGGAGTGTACGTGGCGGGGCTCAAGAGACCCAGTACTTC. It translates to CAWSVRGGAQETQYF. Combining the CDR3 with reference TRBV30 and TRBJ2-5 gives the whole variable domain SQTIHQWPATLVQPVGSPLSLECTVEGTSNPNLYWYRQAAGRGLQLLFYSVGIGQISSEVPQNLSASRPQDRQFILSSKKLLLSDSGFYLCAWSVRGGAQETQYFGPGTRLLVL.

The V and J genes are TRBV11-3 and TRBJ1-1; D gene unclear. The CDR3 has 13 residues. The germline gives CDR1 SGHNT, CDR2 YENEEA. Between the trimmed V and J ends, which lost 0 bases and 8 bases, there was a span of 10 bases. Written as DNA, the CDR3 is TGTGCCAGCAGCTTAGATTTCGGTTCCGAAGCTTTCTTT. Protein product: CASSLDFGSEAFF.

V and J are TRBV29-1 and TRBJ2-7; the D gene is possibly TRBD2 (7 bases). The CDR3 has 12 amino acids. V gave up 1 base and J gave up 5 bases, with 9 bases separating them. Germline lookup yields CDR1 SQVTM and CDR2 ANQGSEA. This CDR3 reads CSVEAGGDEQYF. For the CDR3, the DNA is TGCAGCGTTGAAGCGGGGGGCGACGAGCAGTACTTC.

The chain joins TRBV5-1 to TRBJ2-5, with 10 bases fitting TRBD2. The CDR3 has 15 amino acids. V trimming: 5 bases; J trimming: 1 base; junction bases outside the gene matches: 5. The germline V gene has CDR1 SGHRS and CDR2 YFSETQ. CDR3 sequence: CASRPAGGRQETQYF. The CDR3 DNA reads TGCGCCAGCAGACCAGCGGGAGGGCGCCAAGAGACCCAGTACTTC.

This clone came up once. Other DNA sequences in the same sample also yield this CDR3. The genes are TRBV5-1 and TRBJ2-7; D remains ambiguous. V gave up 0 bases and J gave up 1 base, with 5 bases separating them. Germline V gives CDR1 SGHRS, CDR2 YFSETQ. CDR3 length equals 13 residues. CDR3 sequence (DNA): TGCGCCAGCAGCTTGGACGGGTCCTACGAGCAGTACTTC. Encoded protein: CASSLDGSYEQYF.

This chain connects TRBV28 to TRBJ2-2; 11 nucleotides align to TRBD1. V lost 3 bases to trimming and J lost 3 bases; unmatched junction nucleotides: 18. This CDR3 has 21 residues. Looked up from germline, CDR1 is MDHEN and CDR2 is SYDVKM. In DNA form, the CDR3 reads TGTGCCAGCAGTTTCCCCCGGGGACAGGGGGTAGTAGCGGGATACACCGGGGAGCTGTTTTTT. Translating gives CASSFPRGQGVVAGYTGELFF.